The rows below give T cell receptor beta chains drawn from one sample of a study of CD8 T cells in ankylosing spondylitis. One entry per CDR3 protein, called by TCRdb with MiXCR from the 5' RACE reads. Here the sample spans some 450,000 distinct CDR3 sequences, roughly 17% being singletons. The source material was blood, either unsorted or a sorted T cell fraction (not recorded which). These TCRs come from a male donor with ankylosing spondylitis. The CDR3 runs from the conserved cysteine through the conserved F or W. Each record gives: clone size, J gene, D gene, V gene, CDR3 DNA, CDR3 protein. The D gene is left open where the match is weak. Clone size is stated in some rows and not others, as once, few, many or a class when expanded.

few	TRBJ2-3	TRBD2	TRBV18	TGTGCCAGCTCACCATCGGCTAGCGGGGTAGCAGATACGCAGTATTTT	CASSPSASGVADTQYF
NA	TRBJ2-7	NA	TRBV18	TGTGCCAGCTCACCGCAGAAGGGGATGACCTACGAGCAGTACTTC	CASSPQKGMTYEQYF
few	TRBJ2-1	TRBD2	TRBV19	TGTGCCAGTAGTATAATACAGGGCTCAGCGGGAGGGTCCAATGAGCAGTTCTTC	CASSIIQGSAGGSNEQFF
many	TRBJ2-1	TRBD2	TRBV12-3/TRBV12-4	TGTGCCAGCAGCTCCGGGGGACTAGCATCCCATGAGCAGTTCTTC	CASSSGGLASHEQFF
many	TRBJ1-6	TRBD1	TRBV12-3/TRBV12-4	TGTGCCAGCAGGGAGACCGGGACAGCTAATTCACCCCTCCACTTT	CASRETGTANSPLHF
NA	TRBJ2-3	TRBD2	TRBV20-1	TGCAGTGCTGTCGGGGGAGCGGGGGGAGATACGCAGTATTTT	CSAVGGAGGDTQYF
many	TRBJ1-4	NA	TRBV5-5	TGTGCCAGCAGCCCGGACGGGACTAATAATGAAAAACTGTTTTTT	CASSPDGTNNEKLFF
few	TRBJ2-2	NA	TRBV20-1	TGCAGTGCTAACCGAGGGTTCAACACCGGGGAGCTGTTTTTT	CSANRGFNTGELFF
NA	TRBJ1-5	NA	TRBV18	TGTGCCAGCTCACCCGAGGACGGGGATCAGCCCCAGCATTTT	CASSPEDGDQPQHF
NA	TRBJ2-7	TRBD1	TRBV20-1	TGCAGTGTACCCCCCGGGACAGGGTCTTGGCAGTACTTC	CSVPPGTGSWQYF
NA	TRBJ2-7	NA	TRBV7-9	TGTGCCAGCAGCTTGGGAAAAGGCCCTTACGAGCAGTACTTC	CASSLGKGPYEQYF
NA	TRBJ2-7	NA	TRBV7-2	TGTGCCAGCAGCCACGGCATTTTGGATTCCTACGAGCAGTACTTC	CASSHGILDSYEQYF
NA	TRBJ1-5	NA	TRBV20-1	TGCAGTGCCAGGACGGTGGATGGGGGCAATCAGCCCCAGCATTTT	CSARTVDGGNQPQHF
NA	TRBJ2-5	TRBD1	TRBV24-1	TGTGCCACCAGTGATCGGACAGGGCGTCAAGAGACCCAGTACTTC	CATSDRTGRQETQYF
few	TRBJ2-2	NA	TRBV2	TGTGCCAGCAGTGTCTCGGAAAACACCGGGGAGCTGTTTTTT	CASSVSENTGELFF
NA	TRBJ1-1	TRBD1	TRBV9	TGTGCCAGCAGCTGGTTGTCGGGACAGGAGAACACTGAAGCTTTCTTT	CASSWLSGQENTEAFF
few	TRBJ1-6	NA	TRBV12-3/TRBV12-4	TGTGCCAGCAGTAGACGCCGCGGGGATTCACCCCTCCACTTT	CASSRRRGDSPLHF
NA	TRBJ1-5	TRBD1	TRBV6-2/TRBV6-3	TGTGCCAGCAGTTATCGGGACAGGGTCACCCAGCCCCAGCATTTT	CASSYRDRVTQPQHF
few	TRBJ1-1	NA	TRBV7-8	TGTGCCAGCAGCTTAATGGGGAGTAATGGGGGTAAAAACGAAGCTTTCTTT	CASSLMGSNGGKNEAFF
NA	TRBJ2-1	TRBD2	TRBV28	TGTGCCAGCAGCCGCCCTAGCGGGAGCCCCTCCTACAATGAGCAGTTCTTC	CASSRPSGSPSYNEQFF
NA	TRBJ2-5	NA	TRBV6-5	TGTGCCAGCAATTGGTCCCTCCGGGAGACCCAGTACTTC	CASNWSLRETQYF
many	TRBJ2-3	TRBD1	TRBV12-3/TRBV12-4	TGTGCCAGCAGAAATACAGGGGGCCCCCGCACAGATACGCAGTATTTT	CASRNTGGPRTDTQYF
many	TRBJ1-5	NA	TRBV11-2	TGTGCCAGCAGCTTAGGGCCTAGCAATCAGCCCCAGCATTTT	CASSLGPSNQPQHF
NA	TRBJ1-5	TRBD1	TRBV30	TGTGCCTGGAGGAGGGGGCAGGGAAACAATCAGCCCCAGCATTTT	CAWRRGQGNNQPQHF
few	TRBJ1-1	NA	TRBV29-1	TGCAGCGTTGAAACGGGGACTGAAGCTTTCTTT	CSVETGTEAFF
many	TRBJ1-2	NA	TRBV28	TGTGCCAGCAGCTCACTCCAGGGTTGGGTGGGCTACACCTTC	CASSSLQGWVGYTF
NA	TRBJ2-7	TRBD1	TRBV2	TGTGCCAGCTCCCGGGGCGCCCCGGGACAGGGGGCCTACGAGCAGTACTTC	CASSRGAPGQGAYEQYF
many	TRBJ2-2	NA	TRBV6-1	TGTGCCAGCAGCAGAAGACAGGTTTCCCCAGTGGGGGAGCTGTTTTTT	CASSRRQVSPVGELFF
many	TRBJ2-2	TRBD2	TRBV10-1	TGCGCCAGCAGTGACCTCGGGGGGTCCGGGGAGCTGTTTTTT	CASSDLGGSGELFF
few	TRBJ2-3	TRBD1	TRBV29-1	TGCAGCGTTGGGACAGGGTCGAGCACAGATACGCAGTATTTT	CSVGTGSSTDTQYF
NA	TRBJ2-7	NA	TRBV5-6	TGTGCCATGGGCTCCACAGGGGGGACGGGGGGTAGCGTAAACGAGCAGTACTTC	CAMGSTGGTGGSVNEQYF
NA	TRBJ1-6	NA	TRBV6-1	TGTGCCAGCAGGGCAACCCTCACGAGCGTCAATTCACCCCTCCACTTT	CASRATLTSVNSPLHF
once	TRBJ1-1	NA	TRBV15	TGTGCCACCAGCAGAGGTGACCTGAACACTGAAGCTTTCTTT	CATSRGDLNTEAFF
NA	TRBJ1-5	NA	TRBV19	TGTGCCAGTAGTAGCCAGGGAATGGGGCAGCCCCAGCATTTT	CASSSQGMGQPQHF
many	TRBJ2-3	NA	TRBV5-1	TGCGCCAGCAGCTTGGCCCACACAGATACGCAGTATTTT	CASSLAHTDTQYF
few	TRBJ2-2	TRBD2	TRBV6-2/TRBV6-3	TGTGCCAGCAGTTACCCCCTAAAGCGGGGGAACACCGGGGAGCTGTTTTTT	CASSYPLKRGNTGELFF
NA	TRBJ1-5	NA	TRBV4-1	TGCGCCAGCAGAAGTTGGGAGGGGGATAGCAATCAGCCCCAGCATTTT	CASRSWEGDSNQPQHF
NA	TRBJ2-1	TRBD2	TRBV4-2	TGTGCCAGCAGCCCTTTAAACCCAAGACTAGCGGGATTACAAAGTTCCTACAATGAGCAGTTCTTC	CASSPLNPRLAGLQSSYNEQFF
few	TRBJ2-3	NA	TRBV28	TGTGCCAGCAGGACACAGGGTACTACGCAGTATTTT	CASRTQGTTQYF
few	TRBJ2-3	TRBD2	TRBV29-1	TGCAGCGTTGAGGGGGCTAGCGGGACTCGCACAGATACGCAGTATTTT	CSVEGASGTRTDTQYF
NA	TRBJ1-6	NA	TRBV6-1	TGTGCCAGCAGGACAGCTCCGGACCCCTTCAATAATTCACCCCTCCACTTT	CASRTAPDPFNNSPLHF
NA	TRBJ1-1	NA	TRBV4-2	TGTGCCAGCAGCCGTAAGTTAGACACTGAAGCTTTCTTT	CASSRKLDTEAFF
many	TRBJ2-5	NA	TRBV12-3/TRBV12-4	TGTGCCAGCAGTTTGTCTTTGCTCCAAGAGACCCAGTACTTC	CASSLSLLQETQYF
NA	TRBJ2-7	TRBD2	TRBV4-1	TGCGCCAGCAGCCCATCTTGGACTAGCGGTTCCAGGGAGCAGTACTTC	CASSPSWTSGSREQYF
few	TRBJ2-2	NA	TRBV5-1	TGCGCCAGCAGCGGCCGCCTAGCGAACACCGGGGAGCTGTTTTTT	CASSGRLANTGELFF
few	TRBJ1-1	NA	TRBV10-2	TGCGCCAGCATACGGCCGACGGACACTGAAGCTTTCTTT	CASIRPTDTEAFF
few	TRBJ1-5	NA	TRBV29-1	TGCAGCGCCCAGGACAGTAGCAATCAGCCCCAGCATTTT	CSAQDSSNQPQHF
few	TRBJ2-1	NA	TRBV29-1	TGCAGCGTTGAAAGGGCTAGCGCCACTGGGGAAGGGCAGTTCTTC	CSVERASATGEGQFF
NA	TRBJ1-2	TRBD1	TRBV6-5	TGTGCCAGTCAGGGGGCTGATGGCTACACCTTC	CASQGADGYTF
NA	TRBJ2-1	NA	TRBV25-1	TGTGCCAGCAGTGTCGGCGGTTATGTCCAGGGATACAATGAGCAGTTCTTC	CASSVGGYVQGYNEQFF
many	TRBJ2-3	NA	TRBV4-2	TGTGCCAGCAGCCACGGGAGAATGGGAATTGCAGATACGCAGTATTTT	CASSHGRMGIADTQYF
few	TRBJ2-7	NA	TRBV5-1	TGCGCCAGCAGCTTCGACAACTACGAGCAGTACTTC	CASSFDNYEQYF
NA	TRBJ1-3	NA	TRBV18	TGTGCCAGCTCACCACCGGTCAGTCACACCATATATTTT	CASSPPVSHTIYF
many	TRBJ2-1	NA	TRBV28	TGTGCCAGCAGTCCGCCCCCGAGGATTTCCTCCTACAATGAGCAGTTCTTC	CASSPPPRISSYNEQFF
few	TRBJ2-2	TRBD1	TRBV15	TGTGCCACCAGCAGAACTCAGGGGGACAGCGGACGCACCGGGGAGCTGTTTTTT	CATSRTQGDSGRTGELFF
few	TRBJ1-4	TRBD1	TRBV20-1	TGCAGTGCTAGAGATGCCGGGACAGGGGGGTATGCTGAAAAACTGTTTTTT	CSARDAGTGGYAEKLFF
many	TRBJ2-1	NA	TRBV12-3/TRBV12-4	TGTGCCAGCATCGAAACAGGGTCCCACAATGAGCAGTTCTTC	CASIETGSHNEQFF